The clone carrying this T cell receptor beta chain was counted a few times. This sample was taken from a study of OX40 agonist ivuxolimab in advanced cancers. Study context: Under the entry rules, prior anti-PD-1, anti-PD-L1 or anti-CTLA-4 therapy was allowed, and approximately 40% had some.

This CDR3 has 17 residues. The junction had 6 bases not matched to a gene; V was cut back by 2 bases and J by 1 base. Germline assignment: CDR1 SEHNR and CDR2 FQNEAQ (reference sequence). The data were produced by immunoSEQ multiplex PCR, yet TCRdb's version contains in-frame clones alone and is incomplete. The table lists 30,000 to 40,000 clones, around 85% of them singletons, with more than 14% in the top ten. The chain recombines TRBV7-9 with TRBJ2-2, with TRBD2 identical over 8 bases. The sample in question was CD4+ or CD8+ T cells sorted from blood, obtained in a trial of the OX40 agonist ivuxolimab. This clonotype was sampled from an adult with an advanced solid tumor such as melanoma, head and neck, liver or kidney cancer. CDR3 nucleotide sequence: TGTGCCAGCAGCTTAAAAGCGGGGGCCTTGAACACCGGGGAGCTGTTTTTT. Its protein is CASSLKAGALNTGELFF.